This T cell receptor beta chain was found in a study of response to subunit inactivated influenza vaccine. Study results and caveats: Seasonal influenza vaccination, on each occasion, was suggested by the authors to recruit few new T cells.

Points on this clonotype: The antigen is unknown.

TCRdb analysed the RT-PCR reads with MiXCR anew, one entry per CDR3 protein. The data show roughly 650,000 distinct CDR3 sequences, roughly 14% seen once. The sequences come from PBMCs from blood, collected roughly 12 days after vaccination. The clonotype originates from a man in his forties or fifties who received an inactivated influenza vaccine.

CDR3 sequence: CASTGVGTGESYGYTF. The CDR3 DNA sequence: TGTGCCAGCACGGGAGTCGGGACAGGGGAATCCTATGGCTACACCTTC. V is TRBV6-1 and J is TRBJ1-2; 10 nucleotides line up with TRBD1. This CDR3 has 16 amino acids. J gave up 4 bases and V 7 bases, and 12 bases lay outside the gene matches. Per the germline V gene, CDR1 is MNHNS and CDR2 is SASEGT.